These T cell receptor beta chains were read from a single sample in a study of blood T cell repertoires in COVID-19. Profiling relied on immunoSEQ multiplex PCR, and the TCRdb table lists in-frame clones only, not all of them. The data contain roughly 110,000 clones, more than 70% of them singletons. Sequencing input: peripheral blood. These receptors were collected from a human donor in a cohort sampled during active COVID-19. CDR3s include the opening cysteine and the closing phenylalanine or tryptophan. The order of the fields is V gene, clone size, J gene, D gene, CDR3 protein, CDR3 DNA. A D gene is named only where the DNA matches it firmly. The size of a clone is reported for some rows only, either as once, few or many, or as a class for expanded clones.

TRBV6-5	few	TRBJ1-5	TRBD1	CATQGAGGNQPQHF	TGTGCCACCCAGGGGGCAGGAGGCAATCAGCCCCAGCATTTT
TRBV7-2	NA	TRBJ2-3	NA	CASSAMSESTQYF	TGTGCCAGCAGCGCGATGTCTGAGTCTACGCAGTATTTT
TRBV5-6	NA	TRBJ1-1	NA	CASSADSPGTEAFF	TGTGCCAGCAGCGCCGACTCCCCTGGAACTGAAGCTTTCTTT
TRBV27	NA	TRBJ2-5	TRBD1	CASRGGRTSGETQYF	TGTGCCAGCAGAGGGGGCCGGACCTCCGGAGAGACCCAGTACTTC
TRBV9	NA	TRBJ2-7	TRBD1	CASPGGQNYEQYF	TGTGCCAGCCCAGGGGGACAGAACTACGAGCAGTACTTC
TRBV30	few	TRBJ2-3	TRBD2	CAWSGGGADTQYF	TGTGCCTGGAGTGGTGGGGGGGCAGATACGCAGTATTTT
TRBV6-5	NA	TRBJ1-2	NA	CASSYSGRGGYGYTF	TGTGCCAGCAGTTACTCCGGTAGGGGTGGCTATGGCTACACCTTC
TRBV27	NA	TRBJ1-5	TRBD1	CASSSDRGIDNQPQHF	TGTGCCAGCAGTTCTGACAGGGGAATTGACAATCAGCCCCAGCATTTT
TRBV30	NA	TRBJ1-6	NA	CAWSGERSNNSPLHF	TGTGCCTGGAGTGGTGAGAGGAGCAATAATTCACCCCTCCACTTT
TRBV19	NA	TRBJ2-6	NA	CASSIQGVDSGANVLTF	TGTGCCAGTAGTATACAGGGTGTGGACTCTGGGGCCAACGTCCTGACTTTC
TRBV27	NA	TRBJ2-1	TRBD2	CASRLRLAGVGEQFF	TGTGCCAGCAGACTAAGACTAGCGGGAGTAGGTGAGCAGTTCTTC
TRBV3-1/TRBV3-2	NA	TRBJ1-2	NA	CASSQGWEGRGYTF	TGTGCCAGCAGCCAAGGTTGGGAGGGTCGTGGCTACACCTTC
TRBV7-2	NA	TRBJ1-2	TRBD1	CASSWPGGSGYTF	TGTGCCAGCAGCTGGCCAGGGGGCTCTGGCTACACCTTC
TRBV7-8	NA	TRBJ1-2	NA	CASSGGQSYGYTF	TGTGCCAGCAGCGGCGGACAATCCTATGGCTACACCTTC
TRBV7-2	NA	TRBJ2-5	TRBD1	CASSTLGGRETQYF	TGTGCCAGCAGCACCTTAGGGGGCCGAGAGACCCAGTACTTC
TRBV3-1/TRBV3-2	few	TRBJ2-7	NA	CASSQGSARPYEQYF	TGTGCCAGCAGCCAAGGTTCGGCGAGGCCCTACGAGCAGTACTTC
TRBV5-4	NA	TRBJ1-1	NA	CASSSAWGGAENTEAFF	TGTGCCAGCAGCTCAGCCTGGGGGGGGGCTGAGAACACTGAAGCTTTCTTT
TRBV3-1/TRBV3-2	NA	TRBJ2-5	TRBD2	CASTSGRARETQYF	TGTGCCAGCACCAGCGGGAGGGCCCGGGAGACCCAGTACTTC
TRBV5-8	NA	TRBJ1-2	NA	CASSKDTYGYTF	TGTGCCAGCAGCAAGGACACCTATGGCTACACCTTC
TRBV5-5	NA	TRBJ2-2	TRBD2	CASSFRLAGSMNTGELFF	TGTGCCAGCAGCTTCAGACTAGCGGGTTCGATGAACACCGGGGAGCTGTTTTTT
TRBV24-1	NA	TRBJ1-4	NA	CATSDSEVAEKLFF	TGTGCCACCAGTGATTCGGAGGTCGCGGAAAAACTGTTTTTT
TRBV12-3/TRBV12-4	NA	TRBJ1-2	NA	CASSLGGNYGYTF	TGTGCCAGCAGTTTGGGGGGGAACTATGGCTACACCTTC
TRBV5-1	NA	TRBJ2-1	TRBD2	CASSLDAGGSNEQFF	TGCGCCAGCAGCTTGGACGCGGGAGGGAGTAATGAGCAGTTCTTC
TRBV24-1	NA	TRBJ1-2	TRBD1	CATSDSPGQGTYGYTF	TGTGCCACCAGTGATTCCCCGGGACAGGGGACCTATGGCTACACCTTC
TRBV15	NA	TRBJ2-1	TRBD1	CATSPRQGAYNEQFF	TGTGCCACCAGCCCGAGACAGGGGGCCTACAATGAGCAGTTCTTC
TRBV30	NA	TRBJ2-4	TRBD2	CAWSESSGIQYF	TGTGCCTGGAGTGAATCTAGCGGGATTCAGTACTTC
TRBV6-5	NA	TRBJ1-1	NA	CASINGGNTEAFF	TGTGCCAGCATCAACGGGGGGAATACTGAAGCTTTCTTT
TRBV6-2/TRBV6-3	NA	TRBJ1-3	NA	CASNPTRWDTIYF	TGTGCCAGCAACCCGACTCGGTGGGACACCATATATTTT
TRBV28	NA	TRBJ2-7	TRBD1	CASSFRTGNTYEQYF	TGTGCCAGCAGTTTTCGGACAGGGAATACCTACGAGCAGTACTTC
TRBV7-9	NA	TRBJ1-1	NA	CASSPGEGNTEAFF	TGTGCCAGCAGCCCCGGGGAGGGGAACACTGAAGCTTTCTTT
TRBV3-1/TRBV3-2	NA	TRBJ1-5	NA	CASSTPTQPYQPQHF	TGTGCCAGCAGCACTCCGACACAGCCTTATCAGCCCCAGCATTTT
TRBV2	few	TRBJ2-7	NA	CASMGAESSYEQYF	TGTGCCAGCATGGGGGCGGAGAGCTCCTACGAGCAGTACTTC
TRBV30	NA	TRBJ1-3	NA	CAWSQQGQGNTIYF	TGTGCCTGGAGTCAGCAGGGGCAGGGAAACACCATATATTTT
TRBV7-9	NA	TRBJ2-3	TRBD2	CASSAGGASDTQYF	TGTGCCAGCAGCGCCGGGGGGGCATCTGATACGCAGTATTTT
TRBV7-8	NA	TRBJ2-3	TRBD2	CASSLGLAVTDTQYF	TGTGCCAGCAGCTTAGGCCTAGCGGTCACAGATACGCAGTATTTT
TRBV13	NA	TRBJ2-1	NA	CASSFRIQGREQFF	TGTGCCAGCAGCTTTCGTATCCAGGGTAGGGAGCAGTTCTTC
TRBV27	NA	TRBJ2-1	TRBD2	CASSPDSGSGYNEQFF	TGTGCCAGCAGTCCGGATAGCGGGAGCGGGTACAATGAGCAGTTCTTC
TRBV7-3	NA	TRBJ2-1	NA	CASSLTAGPSYNEQFF	TGTGCCAGCAGCTTAACGGCGGGGCCCTCCTACAATGAGCAGTTCTTC
TRBV5-1	NA	TRBJ1-1	TRBD1	CASSQQGAITEAFF	TGCGCCAGCAGCCAACAGGGGGCCATCACTGAAGCTTTCTTT
TRBV7-3	NA	TRBJ1-1	NA	CASSFELNTEAFF	TGTGCCAGCAGCTTCGAGTTGAACACTGAAGCTTTCTTT
TRBV5-8	once	TRBJ2-5	TRBD1	CASSLGTGTGQETQYF	TGTGCCAGCAGCTTGGGAACCGGGACAGGCCAAGAGACCCAGTACTTC
TRBV20-1	NA	TRBJ2-6	NA	CSASWRTARSGANVLTF	TGCAGTGCTAGTTGGCGGACAGCGAGATCTGGGGCCAACGTCCTGACTTTC
TRBV20-1	NA	TRBJ1-1	NA	CSEQENTEAFF	TGCAGTGAGCAGGAGAACACTGAAGCTTTCTTT